This paragraph covers one T cell receptor beta chain sequence. The specificity of this receptor is unknown. A much more abundant neighbour one base away suggests this may be a read error. The conserved closing phenylalanine or tryptophan is absent in this CDR3, likely reflecting a read error. Libraries of naive CD8 T cells were built from approximately 20,000 to 980,000 sorted cells, with 10%, 30% or 50% of the purified RNA used. On a BD FACSAria II, naive CD8 T cells were FACS-sorted as CD8+CD4-CCR7+CD45RA+ and collected into RLT Plus buffer. To test detection sensitivity, Jurkat RNA equal to around 10 TCR copies was added to samples of about 20,000-1,000,000 naive CD8 T cells. Enrichment of CD8 T cells was done with RosetteSep CD8+ T Cell Enrichment Cocktail plus Ficoll-Paque, and ACK red cell lysis came afterward. The protocol used for the library was PCR. Data came from a NextSeq 500. Preparation of bulk TCR libraries followed a previously described approach, with the TCR primers listed in Table S5. Total RNA was purified with the Qiagen AllPrep DNA/RNA kit. Before analysis, reads from multiple sequencing runs of the same library were pooled. In the paper's pipeline: Reads were retained only if an exact TCR constant sequence was present, and the retained reads were trimmed to 150 nt and grouped according to their 12-nt molecular barcodes. Within each barcode group, reads were sub-clustered at a 15% Levenshtein threshold, and quality-weighted consensus sequences were built per RNA molecule. Non-functional sequences were excluded, and lower-count sequences lying one edit away from another sequence were also excluded. Barcode sub-clusters with fewer than 20% of the maximum read count were removed, based on fitting two negative binomial distributions. Starting from the raw public reads, TCRdb applied fastp trimming at Q25, assembled clones with MiXCR and retained in-frame beta chains. Entries that share a CDR3 protein sequence are merged under the most common genes and DNA. TCRdb, not the authors, supplied the V and J calls. The sample yields 300,000 to 400,000 distinct CDR3 sequences; roughly 24% were counted once. About 0.74% of the sample is in the top ten clones.

The data belong to a study of molecular identifiers for immune sequencing clone quantification (dated 2018 in TCRdb). Looking at the study overall: For a replicate experiment, RNA from around 20,000 or 100,000 naive CD8 T cells was divided into five aliquots, of which four were sequenced. This methods study used CD8 T cells to benchmark TCR RNA copy counting and molecular-identifier clustering-based TCR repertoire sequencing (MIDCIRS). General conclusions and limits of the study: Spiked-in Jurkat TCR RNA equivalent to a single cell was reported to be detectable even among over 800,000 naive CD8 T cells. Naive libraries contained spiked-in Jurkat TCR RNA (roughly 10 copies' worth), which is not part of the donor repertoire. Modeling estimated about three recovered TCR RNA copies per cell, compared with about ten by digital PCR, which implies 30% to 35% capture efficiency. Without barcode sub-clustering, chimeric consensus sequences inflated TCR diversity; chimeras reached as high as 47%. In CMV-specific effector cells, clones with more than 20 RNA copies contained over 99% of molecules, whereas in naive cells such clones contained under 1% of molecules. Identical TCR molecules sharing a barcode could cause highly expanded clone sizes to be underestimated.

The germline V gene (reference sequence) provides CDR1 GTSNPN and CDR2 SVGIG. Counting both end residues, the CDR3 totals 16 amino acids. Just CDR3 DNA is preserved here, 48 bases in frame from base 1. V gives up 1 base and J gives up 2 bases, and the segment between their germline ends measures 18 bases. The clonotype originates from a human donor in good health. Some libraries in this study had Jurkat cell RNA spiked in. The sample taken for sequencing was naive CD8+ T cells from blood, with Jurkat cell RNA spiked in. The label giving this sample's cell subset or site can be read as: FACS-sorted CD8+CD4-CCR7+CD45RA+ naive T cells. The chain was built from TRBV30 and TRBJ2-7, and possibly TRBD1, on 6 matching bases. The bases are TGTGCCTGGAGTGCCGACTTGGGGGCTACCCCCTACGAGCAGTACTTA. This is translated as CAWSADLGATPYEQYL.